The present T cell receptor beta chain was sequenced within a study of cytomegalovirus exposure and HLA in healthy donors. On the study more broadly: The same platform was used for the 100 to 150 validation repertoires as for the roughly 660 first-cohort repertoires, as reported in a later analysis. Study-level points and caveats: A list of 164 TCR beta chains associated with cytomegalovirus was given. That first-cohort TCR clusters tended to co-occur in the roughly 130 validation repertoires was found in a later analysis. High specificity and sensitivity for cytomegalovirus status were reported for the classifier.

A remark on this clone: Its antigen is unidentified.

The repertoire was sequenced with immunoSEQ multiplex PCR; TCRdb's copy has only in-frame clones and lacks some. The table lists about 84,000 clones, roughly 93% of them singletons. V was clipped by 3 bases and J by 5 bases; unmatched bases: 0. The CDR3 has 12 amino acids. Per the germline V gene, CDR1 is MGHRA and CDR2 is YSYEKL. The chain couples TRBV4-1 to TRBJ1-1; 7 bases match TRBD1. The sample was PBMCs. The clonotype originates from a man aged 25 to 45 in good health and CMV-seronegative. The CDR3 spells CASSQTGTEAFF. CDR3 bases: TGCGCCAGCAGCCAGACAGGGACTGAAGCTTTCTTT.